Below are 6 T cell receptor beta chains sequenced from a single sample in a study of blood T cell repertoires in COVID-19 (dated by TCRdb to 2020 to 2022). Preparation of the library involved the immunoSEQ multiplex PCR assay. What TCRdb holds here is the immuneACCESS table cut down to in-frame rearrangements. Part of the clones is not present; checked against another copy, under half of the missing clones reflect an unresolved V gene, and the others are unexplained. Present in this sample are around 65,000 clones, over 60% of which were seen just once. The top ten hold over 5% of the sample. Material: peripheral blood. The receptors derive from a woman aged 45 to 65 with active or convalescent COVID-19.

The rearrangement uses TRBV6-2 or TRBV6-3 and TRBJ2-5; 7 nucleotides match TRBD2. In germline, CDR1 is MNHEY, CDR2 SVGEGT. The CDR3 spans 15 residues. V was clipped by 6 bases and J by 5 bases; unmatched bases: 12. The CDR3 bases are TGTGCCAGCAGCGGTCGTCCGGGAGGAGAGGAGACCCAGTACTTC. Protein sequence: CASSGRPGGEETQYF.

The rearrangement joins TRBV30 to TRBJ2-1, with 14 positions matching TRBD2. V gave up 2 bases and J gave up 15 bases; unmatched junction bases: 6. Looked up from germline, CDR1 is GTSNPN and CDR2 is SVGIG (reference sequence). The CDR3 is 13 residues long. The CDR3 DNA reads as TGTGCCTGGAGTCGAGGACTAGCGGGAGGCGGGTTCTTC. Protein: CAWSRGLAGGGFF. The full variable domain, rest sourced from reference TRBV30 and TRBJ2-1, is SQTIHQWPATLVQPVGSPLSLECTVEGTSNPNLYWYRQAAGRGLQLLFYSVGIGQISSEVPQNLSASRPQDRQFILSSKKLLLSDSGFYLCAWSRGLAGGGFFGPGTRLTVL.

The chain combines TRBV13 with TRBJ2-1; no reliable D call. The germline gives CDR1 PRHDT, CDR2 FYEKMQ (reference sequence). The V end was cut by 5 bases, the J end by 7 bases, with 6 bases between. CDR3 size: 11 residues. Here the CDR3 DNA reads TGTGCCAGCAGCCCCAGAAATGAGCAGTTCTTC. It yields the protein CASSPRNEQFF.

This clone was seen a single time. The rearrangement uses TRBV19 and TRBJ1-2, with 8 bases lining up with TRBD1. From germline, CDR1 is LNHDA and CDR2 SQIVND (reference sequence). V lost 6 bases to trimming and J lost 4 bases; unmatched junction nucleotides: 13. The CDR3 has 16 residues. Written as DNA, the CDR3 is TGTGCCAGTAGAGGGGCGGTCTCGGACAGGGTCTATGGCTACACCTTC. The encoded protein is CASRGAVSDRVYGYTF.

The rearrangement links TRBV7-2 to TRBJ2-1, with 14 bases matching TRBD2. The V and J ends lost 5 bases and 8 bases, in that order; junction bases with no gene match: 8. Germline CDR1 and CDR2: SGHTA and FQGNSA. There are 16 residues in the CDR3. CDR3 nucleotide sequence: TGTGCCAGCAGCGCAGGGGGGACTAGCGGGAGTGATGAGCAGTTCTTC. Protein: CASSAGGTSGSDEQFF.

The rearrangement joins TRBV7-2 to TRBJ2-3; D is perhaps TRBD2 (6 bases). The germline V gene has CDR1 SGHTA and CDR2 FQGNSA. The V and J ends lost 6 bases and 2 bases respectively, with 12 bases between them. The CDR3 loop spans 14 amino acids. The CDR3 region is CASSSGAITDTQYF. The CDR3 coding sequence is TGTGCCAGCAGTTCGGGAGCCATCACAGATACGCAGTATTTT. Full variable domain (outside the CDR3, taken from reference TRBV7-2 and TRBJ2-3): GAGVSQSPSNKVTEKGKDVELRCDPISGHTALYWYRQSLGQGLEFLIYFQGNSAPDKSGLPSDRFSAERTGGSVSTLTIQRTQQEDSAVYLCASSSGAITDTQYFGPGTRLTVL.